Sequencing of this T cell receptor beta chain was carried out in a study of monozygotic twins with inflammatory bowel disease. General study findings and limits: With inverse Simpson as the measure, TCRbeta diversity was lower in IBD patients than in healthy co-twins.

The authors drew approximately 2.5 ml of blood from each donor. Comment on this clonotype: Antigen: not known.

TCRdb re-called the 5' RACE reads; one entry per CDR3 protein, DNA not given. This table lists around 400,000 distinct CDR3 sequences. The CDR3 is made up of 14 amino acids. CDR1 is SGHDT and CDR2 is YYEEEE in the germline V gene. The source of this sequence is a human donor with ulcerative colitis or Crohn's disease, or a healthy co-twin of an affected twin (not recorded which). The V gene is TRBV5-6, the J gene TRBJ2-7. Material: blood. CDR3 amino acids: CASSFWTGLDEQYF.